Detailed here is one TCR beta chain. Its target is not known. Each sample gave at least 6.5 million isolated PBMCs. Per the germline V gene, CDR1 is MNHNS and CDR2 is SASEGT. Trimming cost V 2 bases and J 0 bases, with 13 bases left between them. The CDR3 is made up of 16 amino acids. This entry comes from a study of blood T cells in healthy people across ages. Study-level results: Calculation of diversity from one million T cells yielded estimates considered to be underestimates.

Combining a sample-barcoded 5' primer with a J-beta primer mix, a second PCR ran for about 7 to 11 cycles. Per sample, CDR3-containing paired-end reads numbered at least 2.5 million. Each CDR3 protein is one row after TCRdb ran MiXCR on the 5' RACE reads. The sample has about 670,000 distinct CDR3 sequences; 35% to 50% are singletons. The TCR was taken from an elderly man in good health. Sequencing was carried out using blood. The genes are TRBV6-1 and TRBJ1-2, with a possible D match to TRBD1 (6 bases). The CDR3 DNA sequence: TGTGCCAGCAGTGAAACAGGGACATTGACTAACTATGGCTACACCTTC. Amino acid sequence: CASSETGTLTNYGYTF.